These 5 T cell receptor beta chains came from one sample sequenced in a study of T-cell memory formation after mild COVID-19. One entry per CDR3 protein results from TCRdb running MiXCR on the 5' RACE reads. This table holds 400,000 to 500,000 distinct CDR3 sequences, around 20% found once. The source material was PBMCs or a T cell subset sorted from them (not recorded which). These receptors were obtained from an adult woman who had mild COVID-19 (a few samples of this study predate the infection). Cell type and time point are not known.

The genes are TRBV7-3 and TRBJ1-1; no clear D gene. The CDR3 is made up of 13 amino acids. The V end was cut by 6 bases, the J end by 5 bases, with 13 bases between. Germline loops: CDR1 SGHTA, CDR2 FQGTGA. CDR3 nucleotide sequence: TGTGCCAGCAGTCCAACTGGCAAAACTGAAGCTTTCTTT. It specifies CASSPTGKTEAFF.

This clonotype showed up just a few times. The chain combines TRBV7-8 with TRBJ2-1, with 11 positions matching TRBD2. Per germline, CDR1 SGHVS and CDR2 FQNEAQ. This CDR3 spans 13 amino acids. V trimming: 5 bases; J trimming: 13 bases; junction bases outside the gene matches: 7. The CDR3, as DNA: TGTGCCAGCAGCGGGGGACTAGCGGATCGACAGTTCTTC. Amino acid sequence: CASSGGLADRQFF.

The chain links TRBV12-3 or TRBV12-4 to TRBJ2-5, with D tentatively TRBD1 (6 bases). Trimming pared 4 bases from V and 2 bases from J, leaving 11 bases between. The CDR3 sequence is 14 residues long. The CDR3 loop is CASSSGAHQETQYF. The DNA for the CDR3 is TGTGCCAGCAGTTCAGGGGCGCATCAAGAGACCCAGTACTTC.

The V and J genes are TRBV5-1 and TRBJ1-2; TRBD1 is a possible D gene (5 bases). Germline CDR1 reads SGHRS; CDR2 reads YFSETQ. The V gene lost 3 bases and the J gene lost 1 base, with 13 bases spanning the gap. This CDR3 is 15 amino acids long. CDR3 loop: CASSWGTPVNYGYTF. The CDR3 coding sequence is TGCGCCAGCAGCTGGGGGACGCCCGTTAACTATGGCTACACCTTC.

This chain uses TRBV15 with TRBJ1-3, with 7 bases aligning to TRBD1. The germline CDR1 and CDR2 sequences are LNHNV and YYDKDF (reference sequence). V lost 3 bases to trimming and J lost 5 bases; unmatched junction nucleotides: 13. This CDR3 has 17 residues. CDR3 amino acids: CATSRAGWAGGRNTIYF. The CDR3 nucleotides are TGTGCCACCAGCAGGGCTGGATGGGCAGGGGGTCGAAACACCATATATTTT.